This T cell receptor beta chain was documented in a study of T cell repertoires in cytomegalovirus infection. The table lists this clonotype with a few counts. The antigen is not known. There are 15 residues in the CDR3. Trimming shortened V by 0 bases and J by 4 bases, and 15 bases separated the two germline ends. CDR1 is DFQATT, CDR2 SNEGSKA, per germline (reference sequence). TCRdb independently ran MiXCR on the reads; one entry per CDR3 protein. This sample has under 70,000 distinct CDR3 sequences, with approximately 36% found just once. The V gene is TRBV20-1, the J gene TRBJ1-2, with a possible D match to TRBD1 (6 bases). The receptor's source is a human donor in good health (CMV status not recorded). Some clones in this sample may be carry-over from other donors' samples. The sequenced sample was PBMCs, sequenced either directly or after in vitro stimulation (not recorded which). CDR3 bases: TGCAGTGCTAGAGATAACCCTAACAGGGTCTATGGCTACACCTTC. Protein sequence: CSARDNPNRVYGYTF.